The 3 T cell receptor beta chains reported below all come from one sample, sequenced in a study of T cells in Graves' hyperthyroidism and ophthalmopathy. TCR beta CDR3 sequences were amplified from RNA transcripts. The HTBI set primed first-round TCR CDR3 RT-PCR. Each CDR3 protein is one row after TCRdb ran MiXCR on the multiplex PCR reads. Of 160,000 or so distinct CDR3 sequences listed, just under 9.5% are singletons. The sequencing input was blood. Receptors originate from a woman under 30 with Graves' hyperthyroidism that later progressed to Graves' ophthalmopathy.

This clonotype was detected ten times or more. The chain couples TRBV28 to TRBJ1-6; 7 positions match TRBD1. The CDR3 sequence is 18 residues long. V shed 2 bases, J shed 0 bases, and the junction held 7 bases outside the gene matches. In germline, CDR1 is MDHEN, CDR2 SYDVKM. Here the CDR3 reads CASSLDRVGFSYNSPLHF. The CDR3 nucleotides are TGTGCCAGCAGTTTAGACAGGGTTGGTTTCTCCTATAATTCACCCCTCCACTTT.

This clonotype was seen at least ten times. V is TRBV7-9 and J is TRBJ1-4, with D unclear. The germline CDR1 and CDR2 sequences are SEHNR and FQNEAQ (reference sequence). There are 14 residues in the CDR3. Between the trimmed V and J ends, which lost 4 bases and 5 bases, there was a span of 11 bases. CDR3 sequence reads: CASSWSESNEKLFF. The DNA for the CDR3 is TGTGCCAGCAGCTGGTCGGAGTCCAATGAAAAACTGTTTTTT.

This rearrangement joins TRBV7-6 to TRBJ1-1, with no clear D. The V gene's germline CDR1 is SGHVS and CDR2 FNYEAQ. Trimming took off 6 bases at V and 2 bases at J, with 10 bases between the two ends. The CDR3 has 13 amino acids. The CDR3 sequence is CASRERKNTEAFF. The CDR3 nucleotides read TGTGCCAGCAGGGAGAGGAAAAACACTGAAGCTTTCTTT.